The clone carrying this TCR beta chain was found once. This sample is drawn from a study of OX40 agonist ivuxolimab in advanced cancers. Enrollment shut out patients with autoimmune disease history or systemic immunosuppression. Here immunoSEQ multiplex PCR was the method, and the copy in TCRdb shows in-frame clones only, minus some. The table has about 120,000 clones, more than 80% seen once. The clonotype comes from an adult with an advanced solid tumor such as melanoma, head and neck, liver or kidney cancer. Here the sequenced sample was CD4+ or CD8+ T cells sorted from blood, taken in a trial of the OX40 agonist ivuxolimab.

DNA of the CDR3: TGTGCCAGCAGTGATCATGGACTAGAAGGGAAAGAGACCCAGTACTTC. Translated: CASSDHGLEGKETQYF. The V call is TRBV25-1, the J call TRBJ2-5, with TRBD2 matching over 7 bases. Germline V CDR1 and CDR2: MGHDK, SYGVNS. This CDR3 has 16 residues. V lost 3 bases and J lost 3; bases outside the gene matches: 10.